Listed here are 5 T cell receptor beta chains from one sample, sequenced in a study of glioma-infiltrating T cells. Amplification of TCR alpha and beta CDR3 regions from RNA used iRepertoire nested multiplex PCR. TCRdb recomputed calls from the multiplex PCR reads with MiXCR, one row per CDR3 protein. The sample lists around 43,000 distinct CDR3 sequences, under 25% occurring once. What was sequenced was glioma tissue, nonneoplastic brain tissue, or PBMCs (not recorded which). The receptors stem from a human donor with low-grade glioma or glioblastoma, undergoing nonglioma brain surgery, or in good health (not recorded which).

This clonotype showed up many times. CDR3 coding DNA: TGTGCCAGCAGCTTAGGAGGAAACCATCAGCCCCAGCATTTT. Its translation is CASSLGGNHQPQHF. The chain is built from TRBV7-9 and TRBJ1-5, with no clear D. Trimming cost V 1 base and J 5 bases, with 9 bases left between them. Germline V gene lookup returns CDR1 SEHNR and CDR2 FQNEAQ (reference sequence). This CDR3 comprises 14 residues.

At least ten counts were recorded for this clonotype. J is TRBJ2-7 and V is TRBV12-3 or TRBV12-4; TRBD2 aligns across 7 bases. CDR3 length equals 11 residues. Trimming removed 4 bases from V and 6 bases from J; junction bases left unmatched: 0. The CDR3, as DNA: TGTGCCAGCAGTTCGGGGGGCGAGCAGTACTTC. The encoded protein is CASSSGGEQYF.

V is TRBV7-9 and J is TRBJ2-1, with TRBD2 as a possible D gene (5 bases). The CDR3 spans 13 residues. From germline, CDR1 is SEHNR and CDR2 FQNEAQ (reference sequence). Deletions cut 5 bases from V and 7 bases from J, with 12 bases between. In DNA, the CDR3 is TGTGCCAGCAGCCCCTTCCTAGCAAATGAGCAGTTCTTC. Its translation is CASSPFLANEQFF.

The table lists this clonotype with many counts. The J gene is TRBJ1-2, the V gene TRBV27, with 10 bases identical to TRBD1. The CDR3 runs 15 residues. V was pared by 6 bases and J by 7 bases, with 11 bases of the junction left unmatched. Germline CDR1 reads MNHEY; CDR2 reads SMNVEV (reference sequence). The CDR3: CASRGYGTGALGYTF. CDR3 nucleotide sequence: TGTGCCAGCAGAGGATACGGGACAGGGGCTCTTGGCTACACCTTC.

This clonotype occurred a few times. This chain uses TRBV19 with TRBJ1-1, with D maybe TRBD1 (5 bases). Trimming shortened V by 8 bases and J by 3 bases, and 10 bases separated the two germline ends. The germline gives CDR1 LNHDA, CDR2 SQIVND (reference sequence). This CDR3 is 12 amino acids long. CDR3 sequence: CASQGEYTEAFF. The CDR3 DNA sequence: TGTGCCAGTCAGGGTGAATACACTGAAGCTTTCTTT.